This is a list of T cell receptor beta chains from one sample in a study of cytomegalovirus exposure and HLA in healthy donors. Generated by immunoSEQ multiplex PCR, the TCRdb table keeps only in-frame clones and is missing some. The sample lists about 120,000 clones, 81% seen once, with about 1.7% in the top ten. The source material was PBMCs. The receptors shown here come from a man aged 40-55 years in good health and CMV-seronegative. The conserved cysteine and the conserved F or W are not part of the CDR3 here.

j_gene: TRBJ1-3
v_gene: TRBV9
CDR3aa: ASSVQDSSGNTIY

j_gene: TRBJ1-2
v_gene: TRBV5-8
CDR3aa: ASSLDSGWHGYT

j_gene: TRBJ2-3
v_gene: TRBV6-6
CDR3aa: ASSSREPDTQY

j_gene: TRBJ1-6
v_gene: TRBV7-9
CDR3aa: SSSSGQGLGNSPLH

j_gene: TRBJ1-2
v_gene: TRBV6-5
CDR3aa: ASSYLQGSGYT

j_gene: TRBJ2-5
v_gene: TRBV6-1
CDR3aa: ASIGWSTQTQY

j_gene: TRBJ2-5
v_gene: TRBV5-1
CDR3aa: ASSLGLATGETQY

j_gene: TRBJ2-7
v_gene: TRBV5-5
CDR3aa: ASSLGFYTYEQY

j_gene: TRBJ1-5
v_gene: TRBV7-9
CDR3aa: ASSPTDSSNQPQH

j_gene: TRBJ2-7
v_gene: TRBV28
CDR3aa: ASSSFRTGAGEQY

j_gene: TRBJ1-1
v_gene: TRBV4-3
CDR3aa: ASSQGALGQTNTEAF

j_gene: TRBJ2-5
v_gene: TRBV7-6
CDR3aa: ASSPTRETQY

j_gene: TRBJ1-5
v_gene: TRBV6-4
CDR3aa: ASSDSPQGPNQPQH

j_gene: TRBJ2-3
v_gene: TRBV30
CDR3aa: AWSDGGALDTQY

j_gene: TRBJ1-2
v_gene: TRBV19
CDR3aa: ASSISVLSGDGYT

j_gene: TRBJ1-2
v_gene: TRBV18
CDR3aa: ASSYQGRGYT

j_gene: TRBJ1-5
v_gene: TRBV19
CDR3aa: ASSIVQHNQPQH

j_gene: TRBJ1-5
v_gene: TRBV6-1
CDR3aa: ASSVGTGGVSNQPQH

j_gene: TRBJ1-1
v_gene: TRBV4-3
CDR3aa: ASSQGGREDTEAF

j_gene: TRBJ1-2
v_gene: TRBV30
CDR3aa: AWFKGGTNGYT

j_gene: TRBJ2-1
v_gene: TRBV19
CDR3aa: ASSSTRTHNEQF